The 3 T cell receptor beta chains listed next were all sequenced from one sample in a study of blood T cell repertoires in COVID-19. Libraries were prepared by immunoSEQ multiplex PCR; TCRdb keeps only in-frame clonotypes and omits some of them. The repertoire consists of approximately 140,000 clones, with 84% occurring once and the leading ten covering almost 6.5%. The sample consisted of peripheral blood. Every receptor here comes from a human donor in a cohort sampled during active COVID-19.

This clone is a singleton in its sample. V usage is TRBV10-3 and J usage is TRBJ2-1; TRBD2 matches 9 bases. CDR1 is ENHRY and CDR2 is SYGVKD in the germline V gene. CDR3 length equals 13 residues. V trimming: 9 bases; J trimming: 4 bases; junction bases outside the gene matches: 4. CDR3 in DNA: TGTGCCATACGACTAGCGGAATACAATGAGCAGTTCTTC. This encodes CAIRLAEYNEQFF.

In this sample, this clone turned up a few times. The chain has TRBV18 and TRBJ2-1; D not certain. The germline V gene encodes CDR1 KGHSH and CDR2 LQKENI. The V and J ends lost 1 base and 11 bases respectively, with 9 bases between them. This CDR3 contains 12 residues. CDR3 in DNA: TGTGCCAGCTCACCACTAGAGGTACAGCAGTTCTTC. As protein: CASSPLEVQQFF.

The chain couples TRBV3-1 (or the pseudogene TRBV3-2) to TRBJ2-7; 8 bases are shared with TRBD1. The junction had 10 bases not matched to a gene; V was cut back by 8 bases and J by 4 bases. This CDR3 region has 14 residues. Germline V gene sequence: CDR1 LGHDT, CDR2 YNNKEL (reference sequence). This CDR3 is CASCRGRSHYEQYF. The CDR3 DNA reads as TGTGCCAGCTGCAGGGGGCGTTCGCATTACGAGCAGTACTTC.